This TCR beta chain is drawn from a study of T-cell reconstitution after alpha-beta-depleted transplantation in children. Unique molecular identifiers were used in preparing the TCRbeta library. MiXCR, applied by TCRdb to the PCR reads, yields one record per CDR3 protein. The sample yields around 600,000 distinct CDR3 sequences, approximately 15% seen once. Trimming took 5 bases from V and 1 from J; bases not matched to a gene: 7. The CDR3 loop spans 16 amino acids. Germline CDR1 reads KGHDR; CDR2 reads SFDVKD. There are many counts of this clonotype. The sample in question was PBMCs from the stem cell graft donor, obtained from the stem cell graft. The gene calls are TRBV24-1 and TRBJ2-5; 9 positions match TRBD1. The sequence was collected from a human donor who donated a stem cell graft to a child with acute myeloid leukemia. This CDR3 is CATSAAGQGGQETQYF. The DNA for the CDR3 is TGTGCCACCAGTGCCGCGGGACAGGGAGGCCAAGAGACCCAGTACTTC.